Following are 2 T cell receptor beta chains from one sample sequenced in a study of cytotoxic CD8 clonotypes in ibrutinib-treated CLL. Sequencing used immunoSEQ multiplex PCR; TCRdb keeps in-frame clones, though not all of them. The sample holds 100,000 to 150,000 clones, approximately 83% seen once. Specimen: PBMCs, collected after 24 months of ibrutinib treatment. The receptors derive from a human donor with chronic lymphocytic leukemia.

The chain joins TRBV5-6 to TRBJ2-3; TRBD2 aligns across 7 bases. Germline V gene data show CDR1 as SGHDT and CDR2 as YYEEEE. The V and J ends lost 3 bases and 7 bases, in that order; junction bases with no gene match: 8. There are 14 residues in the CDR3. CDR3 amino acids: CASSSRLAHNTQYF. The DNA of the CDR3 is TGTGCCAGCAGCTCACGACTAGCTCATAATACGCAGTATTTT.

This rearrangement joins TRBV19 to TRBJ1-1; D unclear. This CDR3 comprises 14 residues. V dropped 3 bases and J dropped 1 base, with 9 bases sitting between them. Germline CDR1 reads LNHDA; CDR2 reads SQIVND (reference sequence). The CDR3: CASSILHKNTEAFF. CDR3 coding DNA: TGTGCCAGTAGTATTTTGCACAAGAACACTGAAGCTTTCTTT.